This TCR beta chain came from a study of Ad26.COV2.S vaccination and SARS-CoV-2 variants. The treatment: about 20 received Ad26.COV2.S at low or high dose, single or two shots; about 5 received placebo; per-sample allocation not given. The investigators took samples on day 63 after the first vaccine or placebo injection. Adults aged 18-55 years in Boston included the donor. In the vaccine, an Ad26 vector expressed the SARS-CoV-2 spike of the Wuhan strain. Here immunoSEQ multiplex PCR was the method, and the copy in TCRdb shows in-frame clones only, minus some. The sample contains hundreds of thousands of clones, less than 90% of which appear only once. The germline V gene encodes CDR1 MNHEY and CDR2 SVGAGI. CDR3 size: 16 residues. V shed 2 bases, J shed 4 bases, and the junction held 8 bases outside the gene matches.

The sequence was obtained from a person aged 18-60 years who received the Ad26.COV2.S COVID-19 vaccine or a placebo. The gene calls are TRBV6-5 and TRBJ1-1; 9 bases line up with TRBD1. Sample: peripheral blood, taken in a trial of Ad26.COV2.S vaccine versus placebo. CDR3 DNA sequence: TGTGCCAGCAGTTACGGGACAGGGATTCGAGTCACTGAAGCTTTCTTT. The encoded protein is CASSYGTGIRVTEAFF.